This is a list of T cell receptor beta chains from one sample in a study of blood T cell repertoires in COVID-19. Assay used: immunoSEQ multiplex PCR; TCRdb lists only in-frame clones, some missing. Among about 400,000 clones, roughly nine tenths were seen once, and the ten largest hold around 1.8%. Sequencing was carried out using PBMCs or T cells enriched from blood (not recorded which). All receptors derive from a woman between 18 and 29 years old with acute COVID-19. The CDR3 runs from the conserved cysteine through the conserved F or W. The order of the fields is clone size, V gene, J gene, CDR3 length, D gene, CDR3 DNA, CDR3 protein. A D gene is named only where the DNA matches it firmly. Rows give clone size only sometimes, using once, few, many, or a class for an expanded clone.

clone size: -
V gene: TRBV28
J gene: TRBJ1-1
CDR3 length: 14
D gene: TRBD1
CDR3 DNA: TGTGCCAGCAGTCCCTATAAGGGGGCGAGTGAAGCTTTCTTT
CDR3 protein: CASSPYKGASEAFF

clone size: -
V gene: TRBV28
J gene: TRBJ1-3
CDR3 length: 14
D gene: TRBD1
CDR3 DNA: TGTGCCAGCATCCCGACAGGGTACGGAAACACCATATATTTT
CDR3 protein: CASIPTGYGNTIYF

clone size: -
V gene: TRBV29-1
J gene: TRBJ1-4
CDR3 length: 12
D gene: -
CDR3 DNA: TGCAGCGTAGGGGGATCTAATGAAAAACTGTTTTTT
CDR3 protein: CSVGGSNEKLFF

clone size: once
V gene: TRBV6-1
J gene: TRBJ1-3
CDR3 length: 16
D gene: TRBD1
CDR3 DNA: TGTGCCAGCAGTGAAAGGGACAGCCTCTCTGGAAACACCATATATTTT
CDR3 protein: CASSERDSLSGNTIYF

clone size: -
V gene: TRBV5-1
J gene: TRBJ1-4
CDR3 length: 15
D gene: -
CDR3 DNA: TGCGCCAGCAGCTTGGATGGAGACCGAAATGAAAAACTGTTTTTT
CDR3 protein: CASSLDGDRNEKLFF

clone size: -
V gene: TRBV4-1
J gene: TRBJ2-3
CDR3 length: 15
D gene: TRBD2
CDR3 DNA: TGCGCCAGCAGCCATGGGACTAGCTCTCCAGATACGCAGTATTTT
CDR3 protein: CASSHGTSSPDTQYF

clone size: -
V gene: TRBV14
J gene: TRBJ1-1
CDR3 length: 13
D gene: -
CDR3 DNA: TGTGCCAGCAGCCCCGGGACACCTGTAGAAGCTTTCTTT
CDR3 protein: CASSPGTPVEAFF

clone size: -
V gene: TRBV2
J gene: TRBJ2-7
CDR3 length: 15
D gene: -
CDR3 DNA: TGTGCCAGCAGTGAAACCCCCTACAGAACCTACGAGCAGTACTTC
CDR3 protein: CASSETPYRTYEQYF

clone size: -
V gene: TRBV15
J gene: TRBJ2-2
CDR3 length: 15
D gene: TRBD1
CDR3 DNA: TGTGCCACCAGCGGGGACAGGGGAGTCACCGGGGAGCTGTTTTTT
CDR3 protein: CATSGDRGVTGELFF

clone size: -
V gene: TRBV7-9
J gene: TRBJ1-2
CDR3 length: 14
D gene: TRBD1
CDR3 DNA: TGTGCCAGCAGCCTGGGACAGGGGAGCTATGGCTACACCTTC
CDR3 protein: CASSLGQGSYGYTF

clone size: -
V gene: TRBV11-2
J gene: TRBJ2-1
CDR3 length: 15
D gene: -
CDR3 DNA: TGTGCCAGCAGCTTAGGGGACTGGAAATACAATGAGCAGTTCTTC
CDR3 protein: CASSLGDWKYNEQFF

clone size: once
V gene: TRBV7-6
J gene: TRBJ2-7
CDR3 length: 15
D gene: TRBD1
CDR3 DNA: TGTGCCAGCAGCTTTAGACAGGGGCCAATCTACGAGCAGTACTTC
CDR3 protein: CASSFRQGPIYEQYF

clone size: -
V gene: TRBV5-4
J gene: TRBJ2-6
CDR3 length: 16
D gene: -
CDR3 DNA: TGTGCCAGCAGCTTGGATCCGCGTGCTGGGGCCAACGTCCTGACTTTC
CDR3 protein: CASSLDPRAGANVLTF

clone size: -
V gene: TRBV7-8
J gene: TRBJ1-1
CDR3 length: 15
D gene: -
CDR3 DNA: TGTGCCAGCAGCGCCCGACAGAGGATGAACACTGAAGCTTTCTTT
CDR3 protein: CASSARQRMNTEAFF

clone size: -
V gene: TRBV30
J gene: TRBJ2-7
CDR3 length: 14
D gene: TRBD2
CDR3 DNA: TGTGCCTGGAGGGTAGCGGGAGCCAACTACGAGCAGTACTTC
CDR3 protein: CAWRVAGANYEQYF

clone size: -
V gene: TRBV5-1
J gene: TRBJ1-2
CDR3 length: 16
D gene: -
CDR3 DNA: TGCGCCAGCAGCTTGCACCACCAGGGCCGAAACGATGGCTACACCTTC
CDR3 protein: CASSLHHQGRNDGYTF

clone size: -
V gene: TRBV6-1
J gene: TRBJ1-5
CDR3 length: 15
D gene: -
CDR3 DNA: TGTGCCAGCAGTGAATCGGGGGGGACTAATCAGCCCCAGCATTTT
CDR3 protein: CASSESGGTNQPQHF

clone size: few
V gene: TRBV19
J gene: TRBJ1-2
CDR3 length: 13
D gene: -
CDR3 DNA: TGTGCCAGTAGTATGCATGGGGCTTATGGCTACACCTTC
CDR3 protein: CASSMHGAYGYTF

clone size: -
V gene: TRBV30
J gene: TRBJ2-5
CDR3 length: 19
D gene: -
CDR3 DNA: TGTGCCCGGAACTACCAAACAGAAGGACCCACACCGGAGGGTAAGACCCAGTACTTC
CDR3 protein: CARNYQTEGPTPEGKTQYF

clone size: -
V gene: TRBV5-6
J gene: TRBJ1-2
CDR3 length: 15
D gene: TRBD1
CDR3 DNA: TGTGCCAGCAGCTTTGGGACAGGGGGCGCGAGTGGCTACACCTTC
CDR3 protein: CASSFGTGGASGYTF

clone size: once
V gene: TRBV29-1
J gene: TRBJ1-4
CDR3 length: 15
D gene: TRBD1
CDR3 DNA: TGCAGCGTTGAGGATTGGACAGGATCTAATGAAAAACTGTTTTTT
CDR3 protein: CSVEDWTGSNEKLFF

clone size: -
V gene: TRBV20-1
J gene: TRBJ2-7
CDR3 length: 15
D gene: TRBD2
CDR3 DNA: TGCAGTGCTAGTCCCGCAGCGGGGGATATCTACGAGCAGTACTTC
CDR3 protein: CSASPAAGDIYEQYF

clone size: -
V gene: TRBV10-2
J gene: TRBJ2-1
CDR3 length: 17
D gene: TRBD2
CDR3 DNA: TGCGCCAGCAGTGAGTCGCCTAGCGGGACATCCTACAATGAGCAGTTCTTC
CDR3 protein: CASSESPSGTSYNEQFF

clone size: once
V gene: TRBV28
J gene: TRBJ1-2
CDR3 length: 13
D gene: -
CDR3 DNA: TGTGCCAGCAGATCTACAGCTAACTATGGCTACACCTTC
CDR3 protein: CASRSTANYGYTF

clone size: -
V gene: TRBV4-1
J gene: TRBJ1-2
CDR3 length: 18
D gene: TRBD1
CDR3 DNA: TGCGCCAGCAGCCATCACTGGACAGGAAATATTGGGGGTTATGGCTACACCTTC
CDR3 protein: CASSHHWTGNIGGYGYTF

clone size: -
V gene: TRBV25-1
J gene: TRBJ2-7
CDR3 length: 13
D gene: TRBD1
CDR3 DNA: TGTGCCAGCAGTGACAACAGGGGGTACGAGCAGTACTTC
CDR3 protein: CASSDNRGYEQYF

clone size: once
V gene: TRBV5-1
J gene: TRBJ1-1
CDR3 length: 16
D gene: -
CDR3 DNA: TGCGCCAGCAGCTTGGAGCCAGGATGGGGGGACACTGAAGCTTTCTTT
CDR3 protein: CASSLEPGWGDTEAFF

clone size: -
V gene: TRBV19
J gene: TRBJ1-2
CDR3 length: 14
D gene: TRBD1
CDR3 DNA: TGTGCCAGTAGTGCATCCGGGACAGGGTCTCGGGACACCTTC
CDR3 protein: CASSASGTGSRDTF

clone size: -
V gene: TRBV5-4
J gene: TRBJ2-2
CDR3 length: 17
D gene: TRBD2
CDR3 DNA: TGTGCCAGCAGCTTGGCTTCTCTGCGGGGGAGGACCGGGGAGCTGTTTTTT
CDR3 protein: CASSLASLRGRTGELFF

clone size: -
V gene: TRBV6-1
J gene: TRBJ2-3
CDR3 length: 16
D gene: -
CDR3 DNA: TGTGCCAGCAGTGAACGACCGGCAGGCAGCACAGATACGCAGTATTTT
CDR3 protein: CASSERPAGSTDTQYF

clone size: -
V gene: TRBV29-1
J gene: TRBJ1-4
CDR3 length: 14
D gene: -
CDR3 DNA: TGCAGCGTTTTAGTTTCGACAGGTATAGAAAAACTGTTTTTT
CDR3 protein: CSVLVSTGIEKLFF

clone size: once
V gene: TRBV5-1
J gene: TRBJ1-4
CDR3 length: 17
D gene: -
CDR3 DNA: TGCGCCAGCAGCTTGGAGGGGGTGACAGCCTCTAATGAAAAACTGTTTTTT
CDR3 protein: CASSLEGVTASNEKLFF

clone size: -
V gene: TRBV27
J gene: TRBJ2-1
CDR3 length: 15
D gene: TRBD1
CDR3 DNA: TGTGCCAGCAGTTTCCGGGACAGGGGTGTCAATGAGCAGTTCTTC
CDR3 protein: CASSFRDRGVNEQFF

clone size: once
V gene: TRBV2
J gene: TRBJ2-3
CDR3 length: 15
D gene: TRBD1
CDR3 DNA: TGTGCCAGCAGTGACTTTGGGACAGGAATTAATACGCAGTATTTT
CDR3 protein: CASSDFGTGINTQYF

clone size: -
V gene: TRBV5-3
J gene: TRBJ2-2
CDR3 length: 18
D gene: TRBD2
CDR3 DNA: TGTGCCAGAAGCTTTGGCCAGCGGGAGGGCCGAGACACCGGGGAGCTGTTTTTT
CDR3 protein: CARSFGQREGRDTGELFF

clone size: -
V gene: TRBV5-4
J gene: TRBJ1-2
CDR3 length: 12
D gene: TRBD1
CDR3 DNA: TGTGCCAGCAGTACAGGGGTATTAGGCTACACCTTC
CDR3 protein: CASSTGVLGYTF

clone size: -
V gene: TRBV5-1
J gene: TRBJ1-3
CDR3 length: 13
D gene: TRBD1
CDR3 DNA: TGCGCCAGCAGCCCGGACAGGGTTGACACCATATATTTT
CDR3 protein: CASSPDRVDTIYF

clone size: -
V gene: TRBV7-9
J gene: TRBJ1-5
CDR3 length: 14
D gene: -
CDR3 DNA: TGTGCCAGCAGATTAGACGGTAGCAATCAGCCCCAGCATTTT
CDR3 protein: CASRLDGSNQPQHF

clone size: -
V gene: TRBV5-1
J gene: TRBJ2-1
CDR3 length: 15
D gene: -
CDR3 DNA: TGCGCCAGCAGCTTGTGGGCAGATCTTAACAATGAGCAGTTCTTC
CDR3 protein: CASSLWADLNNEQFF

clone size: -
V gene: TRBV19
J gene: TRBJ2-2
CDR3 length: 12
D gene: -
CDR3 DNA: TGTGCCAGTAGAATCGGAGCTGGGGAGCTGTTTTTT
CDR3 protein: CASRIGAGELFF